Below are 18 T cell receptor beta chains sequenced from a single sample in a study of blood T cell repertoires in COVID-19. Profiled with immunoSEQ multiplex PCR; TCRdb holds only in-frame clones, not every one. Among 150,000 or so clones listed, about 87% were seen once. The specimen was peripheral blood. These receptors came from a man older than 75 with acute or convalescent COVID-19.

This chain joins TRBV3-1 (or the pseudogene TRBV3-2) and TRBJ1-1; D is ambiguous. CDR3 length: 13 amino acids. V gave up 8 bases and J gave up 4 bases, with 14 bases separating them. Germline-derived CDR1 and CDR2 are LGHDT and YNNKEL (reference sequence). The CDR3: CASSFEGSTEAFF. In nucleotides, the CDR3 is TGTGCCAGCTCATTCGAGGGAAGCACTGAAGCTTTCTTT.

This clone was observed once. The same CDR3 arises from other DNA sequences in this sample as well. The CDR3 nucleotides are TGCGCCAGCAGTGAATCAGGAGGGAAAACCCAGTACTTC. Its protein is CASSESGGKTQYF. The chain links TRBV10-1 to TRBJ2-5, with D tentatively TRBD2 (6 bases). CDR3 length: 13 amino acids. Germline CDR1 WNHNN, CDR2 SYGVQD (reference sequence). Trimming removed 3 bases at V and 8 bases at J, with 13 bases between.

This clone was recorded once. CDR3 sequence (DNA): TGTGCCAGCAGCGTAGGGGACAGGGCCGAGACCCAGTACTTC. Its translation is CASSVGDRAETQYF. J is TRBJ2-5 and V is TRBV9; 9 nucleotides agree with TRBD1. Germline CDR1 and CDR2: SGDLS and YYNGEE. This CDR3 has 14 amino acids. After removal of 0 bases from V and 5 bases from J, the junction contained 2 bases not matched to a gene.

The J gene is TRBJ2-1, the V gene TRBV7-9; D unresolved. CDR3 size: 17 residues. Looked up from germline, CDR1 is SEHNR and CDR2 is FQNEAQ (reference sequence). Deletions cut 2 bases from V and 0 bases from J, with 14 bases between. CDR3 in amino acids: CASSLRNGVDSYNEQFF. The CDR3 region has the DNA TGTGCCAGCAGCTTACGCAACGGAGTTGACTCCTACAATGAGCAGTTCTTC.

The rearrangement joins TRBV5-1 to TRBJ2-2; 12 bases map to TRBD1. V dropped 5 bases and J dropped 2; count of bases not matched to a gene: 4. The CDR3 consists of 16 residues. Germline V gives CDR1 SGHRS, CDR2 YFSETQ. In nucleotides, the CDR3 is TGCGCCAGCAGGTCGGGACAGGGGGCAAACACCGGGGAGCTGTTTTTT. Its protein is CASRSGQGANTGELFF.

V gene TRBV4-1 combines with J gene TRBJ1-2; TRBD1 matches at 9 bases. V shed 0 bases, J shed 0 bases, and the junction held 14 bases outside the gene matches. This CDR3 contains 20 residues. CDR1 and CDR2 (germline): MGHRA, YSYEKL. CDR3 in DNA: TGCGCCAGCAGCCAAGATCCTTTAGGGACAGGGTACACCACTAACTATGGCTACACCTTC. As protein: CASSQDPLGTGYTTNYGYTF.

The gene calls are TRBV5-5 and TRBJ1-2; a weak D match, TRBD1 (5 bases). This CDR3 spans 13 amino acids. CDR1 and CDR2 from the germline V gene are SGHKS and YYEKEE (reference sequence). Trimming shortened V by 7 bases and J by 1 base, and 11 bases separated the two germline ends. The chain's CDR3 is CASAQTDNYGYTF. The CDR3 DNA sequence: TGTGCCAGCGCCCAGACAGATAACTATGGCTACACCTTC. The complete variable domain, with remaining parts taken from reference TRBV5-5 and TRBJ1-2, reads DAGVTQSPTHLIKTRGQQVTLRCSPISGHKSVSWYQQVLGQGPQFIFQYYEKEERGRGNFPDRFSARQFPNYSSELNVNALLLGDSALYLCASAQTDNYGYTFGSGTRLTVV.

The rearrangement links TRBV5-5 to TRBJ1-2; TRBD1 aligns across 10 bases. CDR3 length equals 15 residues. Germline V gene sequence: CDR1 SGHKS, CDR2 YYEKEE (reference sequence). Trimming took 1 base from V and 7 from J; bases not matched to a gene: 7. This CDR3 reads CASSLRGQGSSGYTF. CDR3 nucleotides: TGTGCCAGCAGCTTGAGGGGACAGGGGTCGAGTGGCTACACCTTC.

The chain couples TRBV3-1 (or the pseudogene TRBV3-2) to TRBJ1-4; 8 nucleotides align to TRBD1. The CDR3 consists of 14 residues. The ends lost 4 bases at V and 7 bases at J; junction bases unmatched: 5. Germline CDR1 and CDR2: LGHDT and YNNKEL (reference sequence). CDR3 amino acids: CASSRTGGLEKLFF. The CDR3 bases are TGTGCCAGCAGCCGAACAGGGGGTCTTGAAAAACTGTTTTTT.

This clone showed up just a few times. The chain employs TRBV7-2 and TRBJ1-1, with 7 positions matching TRBD1. V shed 5 bases, J shed 4 bases, and the junction held 7 bases outside the gene matches. The CDR3 totals 14 residues. Germline-derived CDR1 and CDR2 are SGHTA and FQGNSA. The chain's CDR3 is CASSPRQGGTEAFF. Here the CDR3 DNA reads TGTGCCAGCAGCCCCCGACAGGGTGGCACTGAAGCTTTCTTT.

The chain combines TRBV25-1 with TRBJ2-5, with 8 positions matching TRBD1. The length of the CDR3 is 14 residues. V shed 0 bases, J shed 11 bases, and the junction held 8 bases outside the gene matches. CDR1 is MGHDK, CDR2 SYGVNS, per germline. This CDR3 reads CASSEYAADRGQYF. The CDR3 DNA sequence: TGTGCCAGCAGTGAATATGCCGCTGACAGGGGTCAGTACTTC.

This chain uses TRBV28 with TRBJ2-3; 9 nucleotides agree with TRBD1. Germline trimming cut 2 bases from V and 1 base from J; bases unmatched to any gene: 10. This CDR3 is 18 amino acids long. Germline V gives CDR1 MDHEN, CDR2 SYDVKM. The CDR3 here is CASSLRPAGTGRTDTQYF. The DNA for the CDR3 is TGTGCCAGCAGTTTACGCCCCGCCGGGACAGGGCGCACAGATACGCAGTATTTT. The full variable domain, completed using reference TRBV28 and TRBJ2-3, is DVKVTQSSRYLVKRTGEKVFLECVQDMDHENMFWYRQDPGLGLRLIYFSYDVKMKEKGDIPEGYSVSREKKERFSLILESASTNQTSMYLCASSLRPAGTGRTDTQYFGPGTRLTVL.

The chain employs TRBV2 and TRBJ2-5; perhaps TRBD2 as D (6 bases). The V gene lost 4 bases and the J gene lost 5 bases, with 14 bases spanning the gap. The CDR3 runs to 14 residues. In germline, CDR1 is SNHLY, CDR2 FYNNEI. The CDR3 protein is CASSAQRDSETQYF. CDR3 DNA: TGTGCCAGCAGTGCCCAGAGGGACTCGGAGACCCAGTACTTC.

This sequence joins TRBV4-1 and TRBJ1-5; perhaps TRBD1 as D (5 bases). Trimming pared 0 bases from V and 9 bases from J, leaving 21 bases between. Per the germline V gene, CDR1 is MGHRA and CDR2 is YSYEKL. The CDR3 loop spans 17 amino acids. The CDR3 DNA sequence: TGCGCCAGCAGCCAAGAACGGACCCAGGGAATTCTTTGGCCCCAGCATTTT. Translating gives CASSQERTQGILWPQHF.

The chain combines TRBV27 with TRBJ2-1, with D perhaps matching TRBD2 (5 bases). In germline, CDR1 is MNHEY, CDR2 SMNVEV (reference sequence). The CDR3 spans 15 residues. The germline V and J ends were trimmed by 0 bases and 5 bases, with 11 bases remaining between them. The CDR3 sequence is CASSLSRAGDNEQFF. As DNA, the CDR3 is TGTGCCAGCAGTTTATCGAGGGCAGGCGACAATGAGCAGTTCTTC.

The V gene is TRBV5-1, the J gene TRBJ2-7; TRBD2 matches 13 bases. V lost 3 bases to trimming and J lost 6 bases; unmatched junction nucleotides: 3. Germline V gives CDR1 SGHRS, CDR2 YFSETQ. This CDR3 has 14 amino acids. The CDR3 DNA sequence: TGCGCCAGCAGCTATGGACTAGCGGGGGCCGAGCAGTACTTC. Translated, it gives CASSYGLAGAEQYF. Complete variable domain (other parts from reference TRBV5-1 and TRBJ2-7): KAGVTQTPRYLIKTRGQQVTLSCSPISGHRSVSWYQQTPGQGLQFLFEYFSETQRNKGNFPGRFSGRQFSNSRSEMNVSTLELGDSALYLCASSYGLAGAEQYFGPGTRLTVT.

This chain connects TRBV5-1 to TRBJ2-5; TRBD1 matches at 8 bases. The junction had 10 bases not matched to a gene; V was cut back by 4 bases and J by 5 bases. The CDR3 loop spans 15 amino acids. The germline V gene encodes CDR1 SGHRS and CDR2 YFSETQ. The CDR3 sequence is CASSVGTGQWETQYF. CDR3 in DNA: TGCGCCAGCAGCGTCGGGACAGGTCAGTGGGAGACCCAGTACTTC.

The genes are TRBV6-4 and TRBJ2-6; the match to TRBD1 covers 9 bases. The CDR3 contains 18 residues. Germline V gene lookup returns CDR1 MRHNA and CDR2 SNTAGT. Losses at the gene ends were 3 bases for V and 2 bases for J; bases not matched to a gene: 8. CDR3: CASSERGTGYAGANVLTF. CDR3 DNA: TGTGCCAGCAGTGAAAGGGGGACAGGGTACGCTGGGGCCAACGTCCTGACTTTC.